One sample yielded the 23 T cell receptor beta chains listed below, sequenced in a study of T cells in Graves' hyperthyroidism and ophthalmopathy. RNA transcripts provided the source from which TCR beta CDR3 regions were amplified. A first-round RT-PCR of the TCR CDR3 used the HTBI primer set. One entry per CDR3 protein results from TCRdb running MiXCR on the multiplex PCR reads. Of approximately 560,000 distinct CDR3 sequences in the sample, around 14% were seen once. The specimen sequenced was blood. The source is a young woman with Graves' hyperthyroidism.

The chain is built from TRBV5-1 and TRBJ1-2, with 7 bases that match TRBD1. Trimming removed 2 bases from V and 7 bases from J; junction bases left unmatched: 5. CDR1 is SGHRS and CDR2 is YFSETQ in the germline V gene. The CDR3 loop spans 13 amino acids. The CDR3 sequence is CASSFGRGPGYTF. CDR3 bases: TGCGCCAGCAGCTTTGGGAGGGGGCCTGGCTACACCTTC.

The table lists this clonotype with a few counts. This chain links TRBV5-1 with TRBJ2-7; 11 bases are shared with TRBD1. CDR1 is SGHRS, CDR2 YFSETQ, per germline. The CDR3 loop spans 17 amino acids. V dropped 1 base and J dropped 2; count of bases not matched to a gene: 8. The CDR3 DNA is TGCGCCAGCAGCTTGTCTCCCGGGACAGGGGGTACCTACGAGCAGTACTTC. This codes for CASSLSPGTGGTYEQYF.

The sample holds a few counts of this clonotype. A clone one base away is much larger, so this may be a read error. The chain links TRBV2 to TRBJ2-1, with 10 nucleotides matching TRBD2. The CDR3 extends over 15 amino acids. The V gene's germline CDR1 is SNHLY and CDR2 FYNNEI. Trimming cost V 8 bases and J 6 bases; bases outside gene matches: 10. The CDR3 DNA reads TGTGCCAGCGCTCGTCGGACTAGCGGTGGCAATGAGCAGTTCTTC. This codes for CASARRTSGGNEQFF.

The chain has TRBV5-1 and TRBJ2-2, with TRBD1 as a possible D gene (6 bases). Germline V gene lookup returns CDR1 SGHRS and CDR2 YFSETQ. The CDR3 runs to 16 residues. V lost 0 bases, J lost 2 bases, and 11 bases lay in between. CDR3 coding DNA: TGCGCCAGCAGCTTGGCCTGGACAGCCAACACCGGGGAGCTGTTTTTT. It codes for CASSLAWTANTGELFF.

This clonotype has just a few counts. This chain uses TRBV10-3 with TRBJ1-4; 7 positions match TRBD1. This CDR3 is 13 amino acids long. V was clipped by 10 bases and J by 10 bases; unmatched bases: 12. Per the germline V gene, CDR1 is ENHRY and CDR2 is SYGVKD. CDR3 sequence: CASQGGPASKLFF. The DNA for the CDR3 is TGTGCCAGCCAGGGGGGCCCCGCGTCAAAACTGTTTTTT.

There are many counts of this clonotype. This CDR3 reads CASSFHSGSYTGELFF. In nucleotides, the CDR3 is TGTGCCAGCAGTTTCCATAGCGGGAGCTACACCGGGGAGCTGTTTTTT. This chain uses TRBV27 with TRBJ2-2; TRBD2 matches 9 bases. J lost 3 bases, V lost 3 bases, and 5 bases had no gene match. Germline CDR1 MNHEY, CDR2 SMNVEV (reference sequence). The CDR3 has 16 residues.

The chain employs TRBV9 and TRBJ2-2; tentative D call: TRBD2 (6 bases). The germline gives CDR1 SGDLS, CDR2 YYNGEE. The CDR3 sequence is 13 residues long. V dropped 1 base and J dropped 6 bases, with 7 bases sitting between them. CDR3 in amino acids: CASSVRLAGELFF. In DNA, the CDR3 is TGTGCCAGCAGCGTACGACTAGCCGGGGAGCTGTTTTTT. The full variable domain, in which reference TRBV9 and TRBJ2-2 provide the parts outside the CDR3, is DSGVTQTPKHLITATGQRVTLRCSPRSGDLSVYWYQQSLDQGLQFLIQYYNGEERAKGNILERFSAQQFPDLHSELNLSSLELGDSALYFCASSVRLAGELFFGEGSRLTVL.

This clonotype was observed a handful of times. The CDR3 nucleotides read TGTGCCCTAAGAGCCCGGACTGAAGCTTTCTTT. This gives the protein CALRARTEAFF. This rearrangement joins TRBV30 to TRBJ1-1, with D hard to call. CDR1 is GTSNPN, CDR2 SVGIG, per germline (reference sequence). The CDR3 sequence is 11 residues long. V was cut by 8 bases and J by 5 bases, with 12 bases left in between.

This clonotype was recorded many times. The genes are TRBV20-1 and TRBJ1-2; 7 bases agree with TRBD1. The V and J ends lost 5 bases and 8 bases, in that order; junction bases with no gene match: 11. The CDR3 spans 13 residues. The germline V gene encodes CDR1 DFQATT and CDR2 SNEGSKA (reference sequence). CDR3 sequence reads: CSARQGGKEGYTF. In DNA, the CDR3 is TGCAGTGCTCGACAGGGTGGAAAAGAAGGCTACACCTTC.

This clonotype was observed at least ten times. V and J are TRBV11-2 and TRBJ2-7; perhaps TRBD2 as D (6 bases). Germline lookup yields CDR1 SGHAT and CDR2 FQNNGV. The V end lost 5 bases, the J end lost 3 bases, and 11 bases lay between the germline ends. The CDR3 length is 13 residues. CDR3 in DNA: TGTGCCAGCAGCGCCGGGAGCATCTACGAGCAGTACTTC. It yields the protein CASSAGSIYEQYF.

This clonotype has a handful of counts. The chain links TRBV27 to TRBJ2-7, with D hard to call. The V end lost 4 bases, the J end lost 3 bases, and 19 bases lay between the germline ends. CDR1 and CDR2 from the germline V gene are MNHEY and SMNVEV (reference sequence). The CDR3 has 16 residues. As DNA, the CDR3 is TGTGCCAGCAGTTCCTCCGGAAATCCTAAAAACTACGAGCAGTACTTC. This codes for CASSSSGNPKNYEQYF.

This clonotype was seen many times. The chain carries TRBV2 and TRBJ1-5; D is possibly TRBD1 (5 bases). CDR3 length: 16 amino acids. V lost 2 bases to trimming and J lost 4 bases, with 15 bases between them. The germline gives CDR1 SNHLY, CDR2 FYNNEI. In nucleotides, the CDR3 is TGTGCCAGCAGTGAACCTTCTTGGACATCGAATCAGCCCCAGCATTTT. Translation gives CASSEPSWTSNQPQHF.

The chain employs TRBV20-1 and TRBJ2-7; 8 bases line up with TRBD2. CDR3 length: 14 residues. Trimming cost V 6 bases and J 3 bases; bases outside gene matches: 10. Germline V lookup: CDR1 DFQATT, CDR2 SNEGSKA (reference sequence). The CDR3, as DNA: TGCAGTGCGCGGAATAGCGGGACCAGCTACGAGCAGTACTTC. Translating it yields CSARNSGTSYEQYF.

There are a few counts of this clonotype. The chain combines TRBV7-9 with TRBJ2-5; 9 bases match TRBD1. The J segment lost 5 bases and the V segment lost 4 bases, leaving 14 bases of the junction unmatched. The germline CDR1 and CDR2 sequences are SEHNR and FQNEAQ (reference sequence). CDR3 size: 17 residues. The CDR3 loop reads CASSSPQGAPRRETQYF. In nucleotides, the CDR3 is TGTGCCAGCAGCTCACCACAGGGGGCGCCCCGTAGGGAGACCCAGTACTTC.

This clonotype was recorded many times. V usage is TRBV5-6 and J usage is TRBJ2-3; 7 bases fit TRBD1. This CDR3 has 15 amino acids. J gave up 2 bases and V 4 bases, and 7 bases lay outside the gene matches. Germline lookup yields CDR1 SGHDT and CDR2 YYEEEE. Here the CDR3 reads CASSEQGQTTDTQYF. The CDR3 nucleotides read TGTGCCAGCAGCGAACAGGGACAGACCACAGATACGCAGTATTTT.

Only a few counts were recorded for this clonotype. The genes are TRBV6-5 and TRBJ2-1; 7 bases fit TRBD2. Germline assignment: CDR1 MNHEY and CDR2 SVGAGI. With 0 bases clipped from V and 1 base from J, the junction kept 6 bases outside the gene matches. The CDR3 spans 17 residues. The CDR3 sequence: CASSYSLGRTSYNEQFF. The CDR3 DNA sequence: TGTGCCAGCAGTTACTCGCTCGGGAGGACTTCCTACAATGAGCAGTTCTTC.

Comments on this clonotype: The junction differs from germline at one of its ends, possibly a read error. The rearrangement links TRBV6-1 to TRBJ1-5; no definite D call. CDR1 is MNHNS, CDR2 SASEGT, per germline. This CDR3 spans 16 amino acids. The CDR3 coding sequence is TGTGCCAGCAGTGTAGAACGATCCGCCCCCAATCAGGCCCAGCATTTT. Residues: CASSVERSAPNQAQHF.

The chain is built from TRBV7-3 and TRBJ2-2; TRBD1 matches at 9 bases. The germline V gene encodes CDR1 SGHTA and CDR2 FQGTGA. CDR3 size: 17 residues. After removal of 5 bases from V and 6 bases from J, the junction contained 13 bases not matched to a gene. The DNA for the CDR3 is TGTGCCAGCAGCCCCGACCGGGACAGGGACATTCCCGGGGAGCTGTTTTTT. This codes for CASSPDRDRDIPGELFF.

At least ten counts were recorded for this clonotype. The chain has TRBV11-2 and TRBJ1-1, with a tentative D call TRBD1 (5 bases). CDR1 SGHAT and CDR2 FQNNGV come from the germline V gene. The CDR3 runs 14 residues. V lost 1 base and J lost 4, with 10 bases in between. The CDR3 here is CASSLGQGPTEAFF. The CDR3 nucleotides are TGTGCCAGCAGCTTAGGCCAGGGCCCCACTGAAGCTTTCTTT.

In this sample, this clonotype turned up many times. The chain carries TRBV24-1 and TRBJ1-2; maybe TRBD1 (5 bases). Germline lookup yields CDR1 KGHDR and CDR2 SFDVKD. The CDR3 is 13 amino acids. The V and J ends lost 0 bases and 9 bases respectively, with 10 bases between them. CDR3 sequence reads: CATSDLWGRSYTF. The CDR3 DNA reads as TGTGCCACCAGTGATTTGTGGGGCAGGAGCTACACCTTC.

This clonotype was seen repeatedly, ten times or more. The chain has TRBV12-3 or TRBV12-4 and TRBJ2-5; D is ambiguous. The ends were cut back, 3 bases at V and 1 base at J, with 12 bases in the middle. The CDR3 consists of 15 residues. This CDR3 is CASSLSYNSQETQYF. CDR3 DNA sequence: TGTGCCAGCAGTTTGAGTTACAACAGCCAAGAGACCCAGTACTTC.

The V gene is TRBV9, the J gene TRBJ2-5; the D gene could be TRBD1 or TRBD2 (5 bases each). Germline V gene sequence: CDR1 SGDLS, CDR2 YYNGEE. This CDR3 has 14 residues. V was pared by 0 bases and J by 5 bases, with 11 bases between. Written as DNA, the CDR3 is TGTGCCAGCAGCGTAGCGGGACGCGGGGAGACCCAGTACTTC. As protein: CASSVAGRGETQYF.

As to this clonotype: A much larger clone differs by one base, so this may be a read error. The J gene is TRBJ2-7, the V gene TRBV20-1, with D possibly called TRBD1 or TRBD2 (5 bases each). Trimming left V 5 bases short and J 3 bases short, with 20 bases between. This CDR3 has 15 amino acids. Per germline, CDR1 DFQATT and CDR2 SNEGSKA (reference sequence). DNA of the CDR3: TGCAGTGCTTTCTCAGCGGATTGGGGCCTCTACGAGCAGTACTTC. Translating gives CSAFSADWGLYEQYF.